Reported below is one T cell receptor (beta chain). Its antigen remains unknown. Next came a second PCR, run for about 7 to 11 cycles, which used a sample-barcoded 5' primer along with a J-beta primer mix. Each cDNA molecule was tagged by a template-switch adaptor that had 12 random nucleotides. From the 5' RACE reads, TCRdb called clonotypes with MiXCR, one entry per CDR3 protein. This table holds 1.5 million to 2 million distinct CDR3 sequences, 39% found once. Per the germline V gene, CDR1 is SEHNR and CDR2 is FQNEAQ (reference sequence). There are 18 residues in the CDR3. Trimming left V 3 bases short and J 4 bases short, with 21 bases between. This entry is derived from a study of blood T cells in healthy people across ages. The study, taken as a whole, reports: Strongly correlated with naive T cell percentage was TCR beta diversity.

This receptor was obtained from a human donor in good health. The rearrangement links TRBV7-9 to TRBJ2-2, with D tentatively TRBD1 or TRBD2 (5 bases each). The sequenced material came from blood. The CDR3 here is CASSLITRGGRSTGELFF. In DNA, the CDR3 is TGTGCCAGCAGCTTGATTACCCGGGGCGGACGATCCACCGGGGAGCTGTTTTTT.